This section outlines one T cell receptor beta chain sequence together with its context. Its antigen is currently unknown. Attachment of unique molecular identifiers to individual cDNA molecules was performed in the library. From the RACE reads, TCRdb called clonotypes with MiXCR, one entry per CDR3 protein. This table has about 170,000 distinct CDR3 sequences, 28% appearing once. CDR1 is MGHRA and CDR2 is YSYEKL in the germline V gene. V lost 0 bases, J lost 4 bases, and 5 bases lay in between. The CDR3 is 13 residues long. Indicated time point: patch test 3, about 24 weeks after DPC sensitization. Treatment indicated: therapeutic diphenylcyclopropenone sensitization with weekly scalp DPC. The sample comes from a study of human T cells and chemical hapten exposure. Study in general: Doses of diphenylcyclopropenone went to the patients' scalps weekly throughout the approximately 24-week study.

Study-level findings and limits: The formation of large CDR3 similarity clusters by expanded TCRs significantly exceeded that of controls. PT1 expanded TCR numbers rose with patch test score.

This TCR derives from a woman aged 18-29 years with alopecia areata. Some clones in this sample may be carry-over from other donors' samples. This chain uses TRBV4-1 with TRBJ2-3; D tentatively reads TRBD1 or TRBD2 (5 bases each). The sequencing used whole blood, collected in connection with sensitization to the hapten diphenylcyclopropenone (DPC). The DNA of the CDR3 is TGCGCCAGCAGCCAAGAGGGACCAGATACGCAGTATTTT. This sequence encodes CASSQEGPDTQYF.